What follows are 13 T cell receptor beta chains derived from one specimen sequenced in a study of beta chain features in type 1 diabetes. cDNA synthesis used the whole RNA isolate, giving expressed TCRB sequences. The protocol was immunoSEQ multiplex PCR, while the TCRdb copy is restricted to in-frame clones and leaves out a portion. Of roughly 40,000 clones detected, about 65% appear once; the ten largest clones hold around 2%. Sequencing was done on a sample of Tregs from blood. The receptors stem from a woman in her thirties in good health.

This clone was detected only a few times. In DNA form, the CDR3 reads TGTGCCAGCACCACCGGGACACGGTATGGCTACACCTTC. This codes for CASTTGTRYGYTF. This chain joins TRBV5-4 and TRBJ1-2; D is perhaps TRBD1 (6 bases). This CDR3 has 13 amino acids. V lost 6 bases, J lost 5 bases, and 14 bases lay in between. Germline assignment: CDR1 SGHNT and CDR2 YYREEE (reference sequence).

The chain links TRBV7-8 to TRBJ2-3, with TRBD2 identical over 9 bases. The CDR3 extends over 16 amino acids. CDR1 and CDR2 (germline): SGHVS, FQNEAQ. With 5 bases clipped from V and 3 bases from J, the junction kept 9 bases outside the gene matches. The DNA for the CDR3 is TGTGCCAGCAGCCCCGTGCCTCTAGCGGGAACAGATACGCAGTATTTT. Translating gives CASSPVPLAGTDTQYF.

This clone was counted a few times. The CDR3 bases are TGTGCCAGTAGTAGGAACAGGGGTGGCACAGATACGCAGTATTTT. Its protein product is CASSRNRGGTDTQYF. This chain joins TRBV19 and TRBJ2-3; TRBD1 agrees at 7 bases. This CDR3 is 15 amino acids long. V shed 4 bases, J shed 1 base, and the junction held 5 bases outside the gene matches. Per the germline V gene, CDR1 is LNHDA and CDR2 is SQIVND (reference sequence).

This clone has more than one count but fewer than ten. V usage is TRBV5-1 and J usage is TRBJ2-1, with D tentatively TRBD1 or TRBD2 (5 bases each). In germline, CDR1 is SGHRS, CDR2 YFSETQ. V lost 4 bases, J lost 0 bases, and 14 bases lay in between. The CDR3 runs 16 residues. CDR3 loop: CASSMGEYRSYNEQFF. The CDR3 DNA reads TGCGCCAGCAGCATGGGGGAGTATCGCTCCTACAATGAGCAGTTCTTC.

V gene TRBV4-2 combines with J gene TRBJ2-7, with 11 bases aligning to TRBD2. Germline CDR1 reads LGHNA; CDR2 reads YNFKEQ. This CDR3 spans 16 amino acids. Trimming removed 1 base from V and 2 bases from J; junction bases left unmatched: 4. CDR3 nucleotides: TGTGCCAGCAGCCAAGCGGGACTAGCGGTGACCTACGAGCAGTACTTC. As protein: CASSQAGLAVTYEQYF.

The CDR3 DNA sequence: TGTGCCAGCAGTGAATTCGTGGAGACCCAGTACTTC. Protein product: CASSEFVETQYF. The chain joins TRBV25-1 to TRBJ2-5; no clear D gene. This CDR3 contains 12 residues. V was cut by 1 base and J by 5 bases, with 5 bases left in between. Germline V CDR1 and CDR2: MGHDK, SYGVNS. Full variable domain (outside the CDR3, taken from reference TRBV25-1 and TRBJ2-5): EADIYQTPRYLVIGTGKKITLECSQTMGHDKMYWYQQDPGMELHLIHYSYGVNSTEKGDLSSESTVSRIRTEHFPLTLESARPSHTSQYLCASSEFVETQYFGPGTRLLVL.

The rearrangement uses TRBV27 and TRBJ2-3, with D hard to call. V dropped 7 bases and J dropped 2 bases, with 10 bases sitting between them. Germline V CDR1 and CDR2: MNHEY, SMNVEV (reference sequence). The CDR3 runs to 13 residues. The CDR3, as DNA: TGTGCCAGCACGCGCCTAAACACAGATACGCAGTATTTT. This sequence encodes CASTRLNTDTQYF.

CDR3 bases: TGTGCCAGCAGTTTAGTCCTGGGGACAGGGTCCTACGAGCAGTACTTC. It codes for CASSLVLGTGSYEQYF. The chain couples TRBV28 to TRBJ2-7; 9 bases are a match to TRBD1. The CDR3 runs 16 residues. V lost 2 bases to trimming and J lost 1 base; unmatched junction nucleotides: 6. Per germline, CDR1 MDHEN and CDR2 SYDVKM.

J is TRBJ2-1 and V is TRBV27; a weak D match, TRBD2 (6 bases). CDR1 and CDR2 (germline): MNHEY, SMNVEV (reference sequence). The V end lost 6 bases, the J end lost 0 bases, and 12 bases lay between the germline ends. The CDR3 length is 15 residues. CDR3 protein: CASSRLASSYNEQFF. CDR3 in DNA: TGTGCCAGCAGCCGGCTAGCGAGCTCCTACAATGAGCAGTTCTTC.

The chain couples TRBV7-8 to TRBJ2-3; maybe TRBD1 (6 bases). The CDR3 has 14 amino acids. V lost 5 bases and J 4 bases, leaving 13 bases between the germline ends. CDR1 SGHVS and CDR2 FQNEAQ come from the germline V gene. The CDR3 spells CASSATTGSDTQYF. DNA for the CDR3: TGTGCCAGCAGCGCTACAACAGGGTCAGATACGCAGTATTTT.

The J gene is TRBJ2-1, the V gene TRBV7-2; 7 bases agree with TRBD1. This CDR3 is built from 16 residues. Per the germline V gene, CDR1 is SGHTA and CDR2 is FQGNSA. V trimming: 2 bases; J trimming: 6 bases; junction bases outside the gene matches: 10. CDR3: CASSLTGALQGNEQFF. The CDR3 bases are TGTGCCAGCAGCTTAACAGGGGCTCTCCAGGGCAATGAGCAGTTCTTC.

CDR3 bases: TGTGCCAGCAGCTCGGCGCTGGGACTAGCGGGAGAGCAGTACTTC. It specifies CASSSALGLAGEQYF. V gene TRBV7-2 combines with J gene TRBJ2-7; 13 bases fit TRBD2. CDR3 length equals 15 residues. Germline assignment: CDR1 SGHTA and CDR2 FQGNSA. With 4 bases clipped from V and 7 bases from J, the junction kept 7 bases outside the gene matches.

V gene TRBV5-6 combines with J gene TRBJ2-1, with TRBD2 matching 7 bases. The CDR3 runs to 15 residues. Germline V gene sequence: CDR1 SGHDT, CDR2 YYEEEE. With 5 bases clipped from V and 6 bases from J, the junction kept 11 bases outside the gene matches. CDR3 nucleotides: TGTGCCAGCAGGAACCGAGGACTAGATACCAATGAGCAGTTCTTC. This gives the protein CASRNRGLDTNEQFF.